The 27 T cell receptor beta chains below were found in one sample sequenced in a study of T cell responses to AZD1222 COVID-19 vaccine. TCRdb's copy holds only in-frame clones and misses some; the assay was immunoSEQ multiplex PCR. The data contain about 140,000 clones, about 90% of them singletons. Sample: peripheral blood, taken 28 days after the second dose of the MenACWY control vaccine. The receptor set was obtained from an adult who received the MenACWY meningococcal vaccine as a control.

The chain joins TRBV28 to TRBJ1-3, with D unclear. The CDR3 has 15 residues. Germline V lookup: CDR1 MDHEN, CDR2 SYDVKM. V was pared by 6 bases and J by 4 bases, with 16 bases between. CDR3 region: CASSLFRLGGNTIYF. CDR3 in DNA: TGTGCCAGCAGCCTTTTCAGGCTGGGCGGAAACACCATATATTTT.

This chain uses TRBV15 with TRBJ1-3; D is possibly TRBD1 (5 bases). Trimming cost V 4 bases and J 0 bases, with 10 bases left between them. CDR1 is LNHNV and CDR2 is YYDKDF in the germline V gene (reference sequence). The CDR3 loop spans 15 amino acids. Here the CDR3 DNA reads TGTGCCACCAGCACGGGACGGTTCTCTGGAAACACCATATATTTT. This translates into CATSTGRFSGNTIYF.

The chain combines TRBV28 with TRBJ2-1; the D is unclear. The CDR3 has 15 amino acids. Trimming cost V 3 bases and J 5 bases, with 14 bases left between them. CDR1 and CDR2 from the germline V gene are MDHEN and SYDVKM. CDR3 sequence (DNA): TGTGCCAGCAGTTTCCGGTTGACAAACCACAATGAGCAGTTCTTC. Protein: CASSFRLTNHNEQFF.

The chain combines TRBV6-5 with TRBJ2-3; 7 bases are a match to TRBD2. Germline assignment: CDR1 MNHEY and CDR2 SVGAGI. Trimming at V came to 7 bases and at J to 4 bases, leaving 11 bases not matched to a gene. This CDR3 has 15 residues. CDR3 DNA: TGTGCCAGCAAAATTGAAGTTGGGGGGGCAGATACGCAGTATTTT. Its protein product is CASKIEVGGADTQYF.

This chain uses TRBV5-4 with TRBJ2-3, with D perhaps matching TRBD1 (5 bases). The V and J ends lost 6 bases and 4 bases respectively, with 18 bases between them. This CDR3 has 15 residues. The germline V gene encodes CDR1 SGHNT and CDR2 YYREEE (reference sequence). The CDR3 spells CASTSDAWGADTQYF. As DNA, the CDR3 is TGTGCCAGCACTTCGGATGCGTGGGGCGCAGATACGCAGTATTTT.

This clone was counted a single time. The rearrangement uses TRBV30 and TRBJ1-4; D ambiguous. Per the germline V gene, CDR1 is GTSNPN and CDR2 is SVGIG (reference sequence). The CDR3 totals 13 residues. Deletions cut 2 bases from V and 6 bases from J, with 10 bases between. The DNA of the CDR3 is TGTGCCTGGAGTAGTGGGATGCATGAAAAACTGTTTTTT. Translation gives CAWSSGMHEKLFF.

The chain employs TRBV18 and TRBJ1-2; possibly TRBD1 for D (5 bases). The CDR3 sequence is 13 residues long. In germline, CDR1 is KGHSH, CDR2 LQKENI. The V and J ends lost 2 bases and 5 bases respectively, with 9 bases between them. In DNA, the CDR3 is TGTGCCAGCTCACCAGGGACGGAATATGGCTACACCTTC. Translated, it gives CASSPGTEYGYTF.

This chain uses TRBV28 with TRBJ1-1; TRBD1 might be the D (6 bases). V shed 6 bases and J shed 0 bases, with 14 bases lying between them. The CDR3 sequence is 15 residues long. In germline, CDR1 is MDHEN, CDR2 SYDVKM. This CDR3 reads CASRKWGAMNTEAFF. In DNA form, the CDR3 reads TGTGCCAGCAGAAAGTGGGGGGCTATGAACACTGAAGCTTTCTTT.

This chain links TRBV3-1 (or the pseudogene TRBV3-2) with TRBJ2-1; the match to TRBD2 covers 11 bases. CDR1 is LGHDT, CDR2 YNNKEL, per germline (reference sequence). The CDR3 loop spans 13 amino acids. Trimming removed 4 bases from V and 10 bases from J; junction bases left unmatched: 3. The CDR3 region is CASSLLAGGEQFF. CDR3 DNA: TGTGCCAGCAGCCTATTAGCGGGAGGGGAGCAGTTCTTC.

The rearrangement links TRBV29-1 to TRBJ1-4, with D hard to call. V was cut by 6 bases and J by 10 bases, with 18 bases left in between. The CDR3 extends over 13 amino acids. Per the germline V gene, CDR1 is SQVTM and CDR2 is ANQGSEA. CDR3 in DNA: TGCAGCGTATCCATACGGGTAGGCGGAAAACTGTTTTTT. Translating gives CSVSIRVGGKLFF.

The V and J genes are TRBV5-6 and TRBJ1-4; D uncertain. This CDR3 region has 16 residues. Trimming shortened V by 4 bases and J by 2 bases, and 15 bases separated the two germline ends. Germline V gene data show CDR1 as SGHDT and CDR2 as YYEEEE. CDR3 loop: CASSAQWGHTNEKLFF. Written as DNA, the CDR3 is TGTGCCAGCAGCGCCCAGTGGGGTCATACTAATGAAAAACTGTTTTTT. Together with reference TRBV5-6 and TRBJ1-4, the CDR3 gives the full variable domain: DAGVTQSPTHLIKTRGQQVTLRCSPKSGHDTVSWYQQALGQGPQFIFQYYEEEERQRGNFPDRFSGHQFPNYSSELNVNALLLGDSALYLCASSAQWGHTNEKLFFGSGTQLSVL.

The V and J genes are TRBV7-2 and TRBJ2-7, with 8 nucleotides matching TRBD1. Unmatched junction bases numbered 5, after V lost 1 base and J lost 6 bases. Germline CDR1 and CDR2: SGHTA and FQGNSA. This CDR3 spans 14 amino acids. The CDR3 DNA sequence: TGTGCCAGCAGCTTAGAACCAGGGGGCGGCGAGCAGTACTTC. Residues: CASSLEPGGGEQYF.

This chain joins TRBV4-3 and TRBJ2-3, with 16 bases identical to TRBD2. Germline V lookup: CDR1 LGHNA, CDR2 YSLEER. V was clipped by 3 bases and J by 2 bases; unmatched bases: 11. CDR3 length equals 20 residues. This CDR3 is CASSQHHGTSGGVSTDTQYF. CDR3 in DNA: TGCGCCAGCAGCCAGCATCACGGGACTAGCGGGGGGGTCTCCACAGATACGCAGTATTTT.

The chain joins TRBV7-9 to TRBJ1-5, with TRBD1 matching 9 bases. The junction had 8 bases not matched to a gene; V was cut back by 5 bases and J by 9 bases. The germline V gene encodes CDR1 SEHNR and CDR2 FQNEAQ (reference sequence). The CDR3 totals 14 residues. CDR3 DNA sequence: TGTGCCAGCAGCGGGGACAGGGTCCATGTGCCCCAGCATTTT. Protein product: CASSGDRVHVPQHF.

The gene calls are TRBV6-1 and TRBJ2-3; 8 bases are a match to TRBD1. The CDR3 contains 13 residues. V shed 2 bases, J shed 13 bases, and the junction held 8 bases outside the gene matches. Germline lookup yields CDR1 MNHNS and CDR2 SASEGT. The CDR3 nucleotides read TGTGCCAGCAGTGAAACAATCCGGGACAGGAAGTATTTT. Translated, it gives CASSETIRDRKYF.

This clone was found a few times. The chain has TRBV28 and TRBJ1-1; D is perhaps TRBD1 (6 bases). Germline CDR1 reads MDHEN; CDR2 reads SYDVKM. The V end was cut by 5 bases, the J end by 4 bases, with 11 bases between. This CDR3 has 13 amino acids. This CDR3 is CASSGGRGTEAFF. The DNA of the CDR3 is TGTGCCAGCAGTGGGGGGCGAGGCACTGAAGCTTTCTTT.

This clone was detected once. V gene TRBV19 combines with J gene TRBJ2-7; 9 nucleotides match TRBD1. This CDR3 is 15 amino acids long. Germline values: CDR1 LNHDA, CDR2 SQIVND (reference sequence). V was clipped by 4 bases and J by 3 bases; unmatched bases: 7. The CDR3, as DNA: TGTGCCAGTAGTAAGGCCGGGACAGGGAACTACGAGCAGTACTTC. It specifies CASSKAGTGNYEQYF.

The V call is TRBV5-8, the J call TRBJ1-2; no reliable D call. The CDR3 length is 13 residues. Germline CDR1 and CDR2: SGHTS and YDEGEE. Trimming took 0 bases from V and 1 from J, leaving 4 bases between them. CDR3: CASSLGDNYGYTF. CDR3 DNA: TGTGCCAGCAGCTTGGGAGATAACTATGGCTACACCTTC.

The rearrangement joins TRBV2 to TRBJ2-3; TRBD2 matches 7 bases. Losses at the gene ends were 2 bases for V and 2 bases for J; bases not matched to a gene: 4. Germline CDR1 reads SNHLY; CDR2 reads FYNNEI. The CDR3 sequence is 15 residues long. The CDR3 sequence is CASSETGLTTDTQYF. CDR3 in DNA: TGTGCCAGCAGTGAAACGGGACTAACCACAGATACGCAGTATTTT.

This chain joins TRBV6-4 and TRBJ2-2, with D uncertain. CDR3 size: 14 residues. Trimming stripped 4 bases from V and 2 bases from J, with 8 bases between. Germline lookup yields CDR1 MRHNA and CDR2 SNTAGT. The CDR3 DNA reads TGTGCCAGCAGTGGCGAACCCAACACCGGGGAGCTGTTTTTT. This gives the protein CASSGEPNTGELFF.

J is TRBJ1-1 and V is TRBV2; possibly TRBD1 for D (6 bases). With 5 bases removed from V and 2 bases from J, the gap between germline ends came to 9 bases. The CDR3 loop spans 13 amino acids. Germline V gene sequence: CDR1 SNHLY, CDR2 FYNNEI. The CDR3 DNA follows: TGTGCCAGCAGTCTGGACAGTAACACTGAAGCTTTCTTT. Its protein product is CASSLDSNTEAFF.

This clone was counted once. This chain links TRBV7-9 with TRBJ1-1; 7 bases line up with TRBD1. Germline V gene data show CDR1 as SEHNR and CDR2 as FQNEAQ (reference sequence). V dropped 4 bases and J dropped 6; count of bases not matched to a gene: 5. There are 13 residues in the CDR3. CDR3 bases: TGTGCCAGCAGCTCTACAGGGGCTGCTGAAGCTTTCTTT. Translation: CASSSTGAAEAFF.

CDR3 in amino acids: CASSLDAFSYTDTQYF. The CDR3 DNA is TGCGCCAGCAGCTTGGATGCCTTTTCGTACACAGATACGCAGTATTTT. This rearrangement joins TRBV5-1 to TRBJ2-3; no firm D call. CDR1 and CDR2 from the germline V gene are SGHRS and YFSETQ. V lost 0 bases to trimming and J lost 2 bases, with 13 bases between them. This CDR3 region has 16 residues.

The chain combines TRBV12-5 with TRBJ2-3, with no clear D. CDR3 size: 11 residues. Deletions cut 4 bases from V and 3 bases from J, with 2 bases between. In germline, CDR1 is LGHNT, CDR2 FRNRAP. The CDR3 spells CASGWTDTQYF. For the CDR3, the DNA is TGTGCTAGTGGTTGGACAGATACGCAGTATTTT.

CDR3 residues: CASSPGQGAHGYTF. The CDR3 DNA sequence: TGTGCCAGCAGCCCGGGACAGGGGGCACATGGCTACACCTTC. The rearrangement links TRBV28 to TRBJ1-2; 12 bases match TRBD1. The junction had 5 bases not matched to a gene; V was cut back by 6 bases and J by 6 bases. CDR3 length equals 14 residues. Germline V lookup: CDR1 MDHEN, CDR2 SYDVKM.

This chain joins TRBV29-1 and TRBJ2-3; 8 bases line up with TRBD1. J lost 1 base, V lost 5 bases, and 8 bases had no gene match. The CDR3 has 15 residues. Germline lookup yields CDR1 SQVTM and CDR2 ANQGSEA. Here the CDR3 DNA reads TGCAGCGTTAGCATACAGGGGGTGGGCACAGATACGCAGTATTTT. Translated, it gives CSVSIQGVGTDTQYF.

The CDR3, as DNA: TGTGCCAGCAGCTTCCGACAGGGACATAACGAGCAGTACTTC. This sequence encodes CASSFRQGHNEQYF. The rearrangement joins TRBV5-4 to TRBJ2-7; 7 nucleotides match TRBD1. The V segment lost 2 bases and the J segment 5 bases; nucleotides outside the gene matches: 7. The CDR3 covers 14 residues. CDR1 SGHNT and CDR2 YYREEE come from the germline V gene (reference sequence).